Below are 29 T cell receptor beta chains sequenced from a single sample in a study of OX40 agonist ivuxolimab in advanced cancers. Profiling relied on immunoSEQ multiplex PCR, and the TCRdb table lists in-frame clones only, not all of them. The table records around 95,000 clones, 70% to 90% of them present only once. Sequenced material: CD4+ or CD8+ T cells sorted from blood, taken in a trial of the OX40 agonist ivuxolimab. Receptors were obtained from an adult with an advanced solid tumor such as melanoma, head and neck, liver or kidney cancer.

This clone was recorded only once. The chain recombines TRBV5-4 with TRBJ2-6; TRBD1 matches at 12 bases. Germline CDR1 SGHNT, CDR2 YYREEE (reference sequence). The CDR3 loop spans 20 amino acids. V shed 6 bases and J 0 bases; nucleotides not matched to a gene: 13. The CDR3 reads CASTPGTGGSISSGANVLTF. CDR3 DNA: TGTGCCAGCACTCCGGGGACAGGGGGCTCTATTAGCTCTGGGGCCAACGTCCTGACTTTC.

The chain couples TRBV19 to TRBJ1-4; 8 positions agree with TRBD1. Germline trimming cut 1 base from V and 7 bases from J; bases unmatched to any gene: 8. Germline CDR1 is LNHDA and CDR2 is SQIVND (reference sequence). The CDR3 has 16 amino acids. CDR3 in amino acids: CASSIGGQGAREKLFF. The CDR3 DNA follows: TGTGCCAGTAGTATAGGAGGGCAGGGGGCGCGTGAAAAACTGTTTTTT.

CDR3: CASSLKQGNTEAFF. CDR3 sequence (DNA): TGTGCCAGCAGCTTAAAACAGGGGAACACTGAAGCTTTCTTT. V gene TRBV11-2 combines with J gene TRBJ1-1, with a weak D call TRBD1 (6 bases). The V gene's germline CDR1 is SGHAT and CDR2 FQNNGV. The CDR3 extends over 14 amino acids. Deletions cut 2 bases from V and 1 base from J, with 8 bases between.

Points on this clone: The sample holds other DNA sequences that translate to the same CDR3. This sequence joins TRBV5-1 and TRBJ1-1; 7 bases agree with TRBD1. The V segment lost 4 bases and the J segment 1 base; nucleotides outside the gene matches: 4. The CDR3 covers 14 residues. Germline CDR1 reads SGHRS; CDR2 reads YFSETQ. CDR3 sequence: CASSPRTGNTEAFF. The DNA of the CDR3 is TGCGCCAGCAGCCCACGGACAGGGAACACTGAAGCTTTCTTT.

This chain uses TRBV30 with TRBJ2-2; maybe TRBD2 (5 bases). Trimming removed 3 bases at V and 7 bases at J, with 9 bases between. The CDR3 runs 12 residues. Germline-derived CDR1 and CDR2 are GTSNPN and SVGIG (reference sequence). This chain's CDR3 is CAWRKGVGELFF. Here the CDR3 DNA reads TGTGCCTGGAGAAAGGGAGTCGGGGAGCTGTTTTTT.

The DNA for the CDR3 is TGTGCCAGCAGCTTAGAGGTAGTAGTCGGCTCCTACAATGAGCAGTTCTTC. This codes for CASSLEVVVGSYNEQFF. This chain links TRBV11-2 with TRBJ2-1; D remains unclear. CDR1 is SGHAT and CDR2 is FQNNGV in the germline V gene. This CDR3 has 17 residues. V lost 0 bases and J 0 bases, leaving 12 bases between the germline ends.

There are a few counts of this clone. The chain recombines TRBV2 with TRBJ1-4; D call uncertain. There are 15 residues in the CDR3. Trimming removed 3 bases at V and 3 bases at J, with 11 bases between. Germline assignment: CDR1 SNHLY and CDR2 FYNNEI. As DNA, the CDR3 is TGTGCCAGCAGTGACTTACGGACTTCTAATGAAAAACTGTTTTTT. Translating gives CASSDLRTSNEKLFF.

V is TRBV9 and J is TRBJ2-6; D is undetermined. With 0 bases removed from V and 2 bases from J, the gap between germline ends came to 3 bases. Germline CDR1 reads SGDLS; CDR2 reads YYNGEE. The CDR3 is 14 residues long. In DNA, the CDR3 is TGTGCCAGCAGCGTAGGCCCTGGGGCCAACGTCCTGACTTTC. This encodes CASSVGPGANVLTF.

The CDR3 DNA is TGCAGCGTTAAGGTCCTAGGGGAGACCCAGTACTTC. It specifies CSVKVLGETQYF. The chain recombines TRBV29-1 with TRBJ2-5, with D uncertain. Germline V gene lookup returns CDR1 SQVTM and CDR2 ANQGSEA. The CDR3 contains 12 residues. Trimming took off 5 bases at V and 5 bases at J, with 12 bases between the two ends.

The chain is built from TRBV5-1 and TRBJ2-7; 8 nucleotides agree with TRBD2. V trimming: 4 bases; J trimming: 3 bases; junction bases outside the gene matches: 6. CDR1 is SGHRS and CDR2 is YFSETQ in the germline V gene. The CDR3 length is 14 residues. The CDR3 reads CASSREGRLYEQYF. CDR3 DNA: TGCGCCAGCAGCCGGGAGGGTAGACTCTACGAGCAGTACTTC.

This chain connects TRBV6-1 to TRBJ2-7; the D gene is possibly TRBD1 (5 bases). The germline V gene has CDR1 MNHNS and CDR2 SASEGT. This CDR3 has 15 residues. V lost 11 bases to trimming and J lost 4 bases, with 24 bases between them. CDR3 DNA: TGTGCCGGCTCCATTTCTACTTCTACAGGTTACGAGCAGTACTTC. As protein: CAGSISTSTGYEQYF.

This clone was counted a single time. This chain connects TRBV9 to TRBJ2-5; 11 nucleotides line up with TRBD1. CDR3 size: 20 residues. V shed 3 bases and J 7 bases; nucleotides not matched to a gene: 23. Germline V gives CDR1 SGDLS, CDR2 YYNGEE. The CDR3 loop is CASSATPRTGGLWGPGTQYF. CDR3 nucleotides: TGTGCCAGCAGCGCAACCCCCCGGACAGGGGGCCTTTGGGGTCCCGGGACCCAGTACTTC.

The chain combines TRBV29-1 with TRBJ2-1; 9 nucleotides align to TRBD1. The CDR3 is made up of 13 amino acids. Germline loops: CDR1 SQVTM, CDR2 ANQGSEA. The ends lost 7 bases at V and 3 bases at J; junction bases unmatched: 4. The CDR3 region has the DNA TGCAGCGGTTCGGACAGGGGCTACAATGAGCAGTTCTTC. This sequence encodes CSGSDRGYNEQFF.

The chain links TRBV5-6 to TRBJ2-5; TRBD2 matches 10 bases. CDR3 length equals 15 residues. CDR1 and CDR2 from the germline V gene are SGHDT and YYEEEE. V trimming: 0 bases; J trimming: 5 bases; junction bases outside the gene matches: 4. The CDR3 DNA is TGTGCCAGCAGCTTGGAACTAGCGGGACTGGAGACCCAGTACTTC. Protein: CASSLELAGLETQYF.

V and J are TRBV5-1 and TRBJ2-3; D possibly corresponds to TRBD2 (6 bases). The V end was cut by 0 bases, the J end by 0 bases, with 11 bases between. The CDR3 is 16 amino acids. Looked up from germline, CDR1 is SGHRS and CDR2 is YFSETQ. CDR3 sequence: CASSLARGISTDTQYF. The CDR3 DNA sequence: TGCGCCAGCAGCTTGGCCCGGGGGATCAGCACAGATACGCAGTATTTT.

This chain links TRBV6-6 with TRBJ2-2; D ambiguous. V lost 4 bases and J lost 3, with 6 bases in between. Per the germline V gene, CDR1 is MNHNY and CDR2 is SVGAGI (reference sequence). This CDR3 spans 13 amino acids. The CDR3 region is CASSSYYTGELFF. The CDR3 DNA reads TGTGCCAGCAGTTCCTATTACACCGGGGAGCTGTTTTTT.

The chain recombines TRBV28 with TRBJ2-5; 8 positions agree with TRBD2. The CDR3 length is 13 residues. Germline V gives CDR1 MDHEN, CDR2 SYDVKM. J was trimmed by 1 base and V by 5 bases; bases with no gene match: 0. The CDR3 loop is CASSRGGQETQYF. The CDR3 DNA follows: TGTGCCAGCAGTCGGGGGGGCCAAGAGACCCAGTACTTC.

The V call is TRBV30, the J call TRBJ1-2, with 7 bases identical to TRBD1. Unmatched junction bases numbered 10, after V lost 8 bases and J lost 4 bases. The CDR3 sequence is 13 residues long. CDR1 and CDR2 from the germline V gene are GTSNPN and SVGIG (reference sequence). The CDR3 protein is CARKGASGYGYTF. CDR3 sequence (DNA): TGTGCCCGCAAGGGGGCTTCGGGCTATGGCTACACCTTC.

In DNA, the CDR3 is TGTGCCAGCAGTGAAGAGGACGGGTACACAGATACGCAGTATTTT. Amino acid sequence: CASSEEDGYTDTQYF. The chain joins TRBV28 to TRBJ2-3; the D is unclear. This CDR3 spans 15 amino acids. Trimming shortened V by 5 bases and J by 2 bases, and 14 bases separated the two germline ends. Germline V gene lookup returns CDR1 MDHEN and CDR2 SYDVKM.

This rearrangement joins TRBV7-9 to TRBJ2-5; D not certain. The CDR3 totals 11 residues. Germline CDR1 SEHNR, CDR2 FQNEAQ (reference sequence). Between the trimmed V and J ends, which lost 5 bases and 5 bases, there was a span of 6 bases. The CDR3, as DNA: TGTGCCAGCAGCCAAATCGAGACCCAGTACTTC. Translation: CASSQIETQYF.

The chain employs TRBV5-4 and TRBJ2-1; unclear D gene. Trimming left V 2 bases short and J 6 bases short, with 3 bases between. There are 11 residues in the CDR3. Germline V gene lookup returns CDR1 SGHNT and CDR2 YYREEE (reference sequence). The CDR3 DNA reads TGTGCCAGCAGCTTAGGCAATGAGCAGTTCTTC. It codes for CASSLGNEQFF. The full variable domain, in which reference TRBV5-4 and TRBJ2-1 provide the parts outside the CDR3, is ETGVTQSPTHLIKTRGQQVTLRCSSQSGHNTVSWYQQALGQGPQFIFQYYREEENGRGNFPPRFSGLQFPNYSSELNVNALELDDSALYLCASSLGNEQFFGPGTRLTVL.

V is TRBV5-4 and J is TRBJ2-5; TRBD2 matches at 13 bases. The V segment lost 0 bases and the J segment 4 bases; nucleotides outside the gene matches: 9. Germline V lookup: CDR1 SGHNT, CDR2 YYREEE (reference sequence). There are 18 residues in the CDR3. Here the CDR3 DNA reads TGTGCCAGCAGCTTGGAACGGACTAGCGGGGGATGGAGAGAGACCCAGTACTTC. Its protein is CASSLERTSGGWRETQYF.

The chain employs TRBV28 and TRBJ2-7; D is unresolved. V lost 3 bases, J lost 2 bases, and 5 bases lay in between. Germline values: CDR1 MDHEN, CDR2 SYDVKM. There are 12 residues in the CDR3. The DNA of the CDR3 is TGTGCCAGCAGTTTTCTTACCTACGAGCAGTACTTC. Protein: CASSFLTYEQYF.

The chain combines TRBV28 with TRBJ2-5; perhaps TRBD2 as D (7 bases). From germline, CDR1 is MDHEN and CDR2 SYDVKM. The CDR3 contains 15 residues. V was shortened by 8 bases and J by 6 bases, with 22 bases between the two germline ends. The CDR3, as DNA: TGTGCCAGCGGCCCCGTGGGGTGGGGGGGCAAGACCCAGTACTTC. Translating gives CASGPVGWGGKTQYF.

The V call is TRBV18, the J call TRBJ2-1, with 7 bases aligning to TRBD1. V shed 2 bases and J 8 bases; nucleotides not matched to a gene: 9. Germline V gives CDR1 KGHSH, CDR2 LQKENI. The CDR3 is made up of 15 amino acids. The CDR3 protein is CASSPDRAGRDEQFF. CDR3 DNA sequence: TGTGCCAGCTCACCAGACAGGGCCGGACGGGATGAGCAGTTCTTC.

The chain links TRBV7-9 to TRBJ2-5, with TRBD2 identical over 12 bases. This CDR3 is 16 amino acids long. The ends lost 2 bases at V and 4 bases at J; junction bases unmatched: 5. In germline, CDR1 is SEHNR, CDR2 FQNEAQ (reference sequence). Here the CDR3 reads CASSLRASGGAETQYF. The CDR3 nucleotides are TGTGCCAGCAGCTTAAGGGCTAGCGGGGGGGCAGAGACCCAGTACTTC.

The chain couples TRBV21-1 to TRBJ2-1. TRBV21-1 corresponds to a pseudogene. The CDR3 is made up of 14 amino acids. The CDR3 bases are TGTGCCAGCAGACCGGGACCAGGGTTTAATGAGCAGTTCTTC. This encodes CASRPGPGFNEQFF.

V gene TRBV5-1 combines with J gene TRBJ2-7, with unresolved D. The CDR3 is 11 residues long. Germline V lookup: CDR1 SGHRS, CDR2 YFSETQ. V lost 3 bases to trimming and J lost 4 bases, with 5 bases between them. The CDR3 DNA reads as TGCGCCAGCAGCTGGAAGTACGAGCAGTACTTC. Protein product: CASSWKYEQYF.

V is TRBV5-1 and J is TRBJ2-3, with D maybe TRBD2 (6 bases). From germline, CDR1 is SGHRS and CDR2 YFSETQ. Trimming left V 0 bases short and J 0 bases short, with 11 bases between. The CDR3 has 16 amino acids. The chain's CDR3 is CASSLGGGASTDTQYF. The CDR3 DNA follows: TGCGCCAGCAGCTTGGGAGGAGGGGCTAGCACAGATACGCAGTATTTT.